This entry describes one TCR beta chain. Measured with immunoSEQ multiplex PCR; TCRdb has only the in-frame clones, and not every one. The sample gives more than 60,000 clones, over 75% of which show up once; over 0.2% is in the top ten. The data derive from a study of OX40 agonist ivuxolimab in advanced cancers. On the study more broadly: Enrolled patients in dose escalation had cancers that were hepatocellular carcinoma, melanoma, renal cell or head and neck cancer.

V was cut by 6 bases and J by 8 bases, with 13 bases left in between. Germline assignment: CDR1 LGHNT and CDR2 FRNRAP. CDR3 length: 13 residues. V gene TRBV12-5 combines with J gene TRBJ2-2; weak D call: TRBD2 (6 bases). The sequence derives from an adult with an advanced solid tumor such as melanoma, head and neck, liver or kidney cancer. Source: CD4+ or CD8+ T cells sorted from blood, taken in a trial of the OX40 agonist ivuxolimab. CDR3 bases: TGTGCTAGTGGCCGGGACTTCATAGGGGAGCTGTTTTTT. It encodes CASGRDFIGELFF.